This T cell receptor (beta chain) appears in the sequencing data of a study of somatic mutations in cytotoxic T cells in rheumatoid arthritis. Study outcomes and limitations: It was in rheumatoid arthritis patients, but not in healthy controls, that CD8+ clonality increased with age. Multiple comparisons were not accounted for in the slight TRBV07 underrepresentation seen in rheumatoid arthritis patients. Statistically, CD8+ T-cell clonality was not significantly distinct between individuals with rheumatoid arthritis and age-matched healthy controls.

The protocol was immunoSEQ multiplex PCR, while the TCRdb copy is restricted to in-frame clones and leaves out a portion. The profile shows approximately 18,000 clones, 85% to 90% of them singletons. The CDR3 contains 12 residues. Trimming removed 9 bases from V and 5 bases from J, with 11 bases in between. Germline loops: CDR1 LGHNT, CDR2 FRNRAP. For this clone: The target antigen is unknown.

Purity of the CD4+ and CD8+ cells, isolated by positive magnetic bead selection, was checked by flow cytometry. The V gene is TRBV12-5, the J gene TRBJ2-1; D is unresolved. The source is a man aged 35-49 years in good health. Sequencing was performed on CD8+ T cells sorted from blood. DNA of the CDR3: TGTGCTAGCCGGTGGGGTAACAATGAGCAGTTCTTC. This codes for CASRWGNNEQFF. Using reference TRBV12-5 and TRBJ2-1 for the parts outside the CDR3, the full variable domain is DARVTQTPRHKVTEMGQEVTMRCQPILGHNTVFWYRQTMMQGLELLAYFRNRAPLDDSGMPKDRFSAEMPDATLATLKIQPSEPRDSAVYFCASRWGNNEQFFGPGTRLTVL.